The 16 T cell receptor beta chains given below trace back to one sample, sequenced in a study of T cells after yellow fever vaccination. TCRdb analysed the 5' RACE reads with MiXCR anew, one entry per CDR3 protein. The sample contains about 320,000 distinct CDR3 sequences, approximately 13% of which appear only once. The source material was CD4+ T cells sorted from PBMCs, sampled 15 days after the yellow fever booster vaccination. These receptors came from a man in his late teens or twenties who received the YFV17D yellow fever vaccine.

This clonotype has only a few counts. The chain is built from TRBV20-1 and TRBJ2-3; D is perhaps TRBD2 (6 bases). V lost 7 bases and J 3 bases, leaving 17 bases between the germline ends. This CDR3 region has 14 residues. The germline gives CDR1 DFQATT, CDR2 SNEGSKA (reference sequence). The CDR3 sequence: CSVRGGVGTDTQYF. CDR3 in DNA: TGCAGTGTAAGGGGCGGGGTCGGGACAGATACGCAGTATTTT.

The chain joins TRBV4-2 to TRBJ2-3; D gene uncertain. Trimming took 4 bases from V and 6 from J, leaving 17 bases between them. The length of the CDR3 is 15 residues. Germline values: CDR1 LGHNA, CDR2 YNFKEQ. The DNA for the CDR3 is TGTGCCAGCAGCCCCCCCGGTGGTGGGTCGGATACGCAGTATTTT. This sequence encodes CASSPPGGGSDTQYF.

The chain carries TRBV5-6 and TRBJ2-5; D is unresolved. CDR1 and CDR2 from the germline V gene are SGHDT and YYEEEE. The CDR3 sequence is 14 residues long. Trimming stripped 2 bases from V and 2 bases from J, with 10 bases between. This CDR3 is CASSLSGAQETQYF. CDR3 sequence (DNA): TGTGCCAGCAGCTTATCGGGTGCTCAAGAGACCCAGTACTTC.

The table lists this clonotype with a few counts. This chain joins TRBV5-4 and TRBJ2-3; perhaps TRBD2 as D (6 bases). The CDR3 consists of 16 residues. The germline CDR1 and CDR2 sequences are SGHNT and YYREEE (reference sequence). Deletions cut 3 bases from V and 4 bases from J, with 18 bases between. For the CDR3, the DNA is TGTGCCAGCAGCTCGCGGGGCGGGGTTCTGTCAGATACGCAGTATTTT. As protein: CASSSRGGVLSDTQYF.

This clonotype has more than one count but fewer than ten. The genes are TRBV7-8 and TRBJ2-7, with 8 bases aligning to TRBD1. There are 16 residues in the CDR3. Germline values: CDR1 SGHVS, CDR2 FQNEAQ. Germline trimming cut 5 bases from V and 4 bases from J; bases unmatched to any gene: 13. The CDR3 here is CASSGRRGQGQYEQYF. The CDR3 DNA sequence: TGTGCCAGCAGCGGAAGACGCGGACAGGGCCAGTACGAGCAGTACTTC.

This clonotype was observed at least ten times. The CDR3 DNA follows: TGTGCCAGCAGCCAACACAACAGGGCCGCAGATACGCAGTATTTT. It specifies CASSQHNRAADTQYF. The chain is built from TRBV7-9 and TRBJ2-3; TRBD1 is a possible D gene (6 bases). The V gene's germline CDR1 is SEHNR and CDR2 FQNEAQ (reference sequence). V was trimmed by 5 bases and J by 4 bases, leaving 16 bases between them. The CDR3 totals 15 residues.

A few counts support this clonotype. This chain's CDR3 is CASGPHNNQPQHF. In DNA, the CDR3 is TGTGCTAGTGGTCCCCACAACAATCAGCCCCAGCATTTT. This chain uses TRBV12-5 with TRBJ1-5; D gene uncertain. Trimming stripped 5 bases from V and 3 bases from J, with 8 bases between. The germline CDR1 and CDR2 sequences are LGHNT and FRNRAP. The length of the CDR3 is 13 residues.

In its sample, this clonotype was seen a few times. The rearrangement links TRBV20-1 to TRBJ2-3; 8 bases map to TRBD2. Trimming removed 5 bases from V and 8 bases from J; junction bases left unmatched: 12. The CDR3 covers 14 residues. Germline CDR1 and CDR2: DFQATT and SNEGSKA (reference sequence). The chain's CDR3 is CSALLAAGPGTQYF. DNA for the CDR3: TGCAGTGCTCTACTAGCGGCGGGTCCCGGTACGCAGTATTTT.

This clonotype was seen a handful of times. J is TRBJ2-5 and V is TRBV30, with a possible D match to TRBD2 (6 bases). CDR1 is GTSNPN and CDR2 is SVGIG in the germline V gene (reference sequence). The CDR3 extends over 13 amino acids. V lost 3 bases and J 7 bases, leaving 15 bases between the germline ends. CDR3 bases: TGTGCCTGGAGCGTGGCAGCCGGGGGGACCCAGTACTTC. As protein: CAWSVAAGGTQYF.

The chain employs TRBV20-1 and TRBJ2-5; D tentatively reads TRBD1 or TRBD2 (5 bases each). The CDR3 loop spans 14 amino acids. V gave up 5 bases and J gave up 5 bases, with 18 bases separating them. In germline, CDR1 is DFQATT, CDR2 SNEGSKA (reference sequence). CDR3 sequence: CSAGLRRGGETQYF. DNA of the CDR3: TGCAGTGCTGGTTTACGTAGGGGCGGGGAGACCCAGTACTTC.

This clonotype occurred a few times. V is TRBV5-4 and J is TRBJ2-2; D is possibly TRBD1 (5 bases). Trimming left V 1 base short and J 1 base short, with 8 bases between. CDR3 length: 15 residues. Germline CDR1 reads SGHNT; CDR2 reads YYREEE (reference sequence). The CDR3 here is CASSLKQVNTGELFF. CDR3 coding DNA: TGTGCCAGCAGCTTGAAACAGGTGAACACCGGGGAGCTGTTTTTT.

V is TRBV2 and J is TRBJ1-2; D is undetermined. The CDR3 length is 13 residues. V lost 3 bases to trimming and J lost 10 bases, with 15 bases between them. Germline CDR1 SNHLY, CDR2 FYNNEI. The CDR3 reads CASSDDGQLYYTF. CDR3 DNA: TGTGCCAGCAGTGATGACGGGCAGTTATACTACACCTTC.

This chain's CDR3 is CASSWLGPGTDTQYF. As DNA, the CDR3 is TGTGCCAGCAGTTGGTTGGGGCCGGGCACAGATACGCAGTATTTT. V is TRBV6-5 and J is TRBJ2-3; D may be TRBD1 (5 bases). Trimming removed 4 bases from V and 1 base from J, with 12 bases in between. Looked up from germline, CDR1 is MNHEY and CDR2 is SVGAGI. The CDR3 runs to 15 residues.

Here the CDR3 reads CSARSLQGSGMNTEAFF. DNA of the CDR3: TGCAGTGCTAGAAGCTTACAGGGGTCCGGAATGAACACTGAAGCTTTCTTT. The chain joins TRBV20-1 to TRBJ1-1; 7 bases are shared with TRBD1. The V and J ends lost 2 bases and 0 bases, in that order; junction bases with no gene match: 12. The CDR3 runs 17 residues. The germline V gene encodes CDR1 DFQATT and CDR2 SNEGSKA (reference sequence).

This clonotype appeared a few times. The chain is built from TRBV5-1 and TRBJ1-6; D remains unclear. Germline CDR1 and CDR2: SGHRS and YFSETQ. Deletions cut 0 bases from V and 14 bases from J, with 15 bases between. CDR3 length equals 14 residues. The CDR3 is CASSLDTEGPTLHF. CDR3 nucleotides: TGCGCCAGCAGCTTGGACACTGAGGGCCCCACCCTCCACTTT.

In this sample, this clonotype turned up a few times. This rearrangement joins TRBV28 to TRBJ2-4, with D perhaps being TRBD1 or TRBD2 (6 bases each). The V end was cut by 3 bases, the J end by 0 bases, with 12 bases between. CDR1 and CDR2 (germline): MDHEN, SYDVKM. The CDR3 consists of 16 residues. The CDR3 region has the DNA TGTGCCAGCAGTTTGTCGGGGGCGGGAGCCAAAAACATTCAGTACTTC. It codes for CASSLSGAGAKNIQYF.